This paragraph covers one TCR beta chain sequence. This was the immunoSEQ v3 assay. Sequencing was performed with immunoSEQ multiplex PCR; in TCRdb, only in-frame clones are kept and a portion is missing. The sample shows around 45,000 clones, over 65% of them seen only once. The data stem from a study of TIL therapy for anti-PD-1-resistant metastatic lung cancer. Noted time point: pre-treatment sample, taken before nivolumab and TIL therapy. Most excised metastases sampled were pleural nodules or supraclavicular lymph nodes. Sequenced here: tumor tissue, sampled at baseline. The clonotype originates from a person between 30 and 79 years old with non-small cell lung cancer.

The CDR3 protein is CASSLSGIIYNSPLHF. Written as DNA, the CDR3 is TGTGCCAGCAGCTTATCAGGAATTATCTATAATTCACCCCTCCACTTT. The rearrangement uses TRBV13 and TRBJ1-6; D unclear. V lost 2 bases to trimming and J lost 3 bases, with 11 bases between them. This CDR3 is 16 amino acids long. Germline assignment: CDR1 PRHDT and CDR2 FYEKMQ (reference sequence).